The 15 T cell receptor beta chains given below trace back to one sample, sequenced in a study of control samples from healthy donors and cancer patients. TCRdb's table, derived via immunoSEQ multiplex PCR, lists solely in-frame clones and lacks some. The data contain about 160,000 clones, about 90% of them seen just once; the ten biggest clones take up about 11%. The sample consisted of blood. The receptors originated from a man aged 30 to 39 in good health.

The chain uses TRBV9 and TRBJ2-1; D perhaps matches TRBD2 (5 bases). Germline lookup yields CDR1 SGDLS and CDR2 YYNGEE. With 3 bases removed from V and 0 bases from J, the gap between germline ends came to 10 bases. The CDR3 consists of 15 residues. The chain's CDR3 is CASSAYSDSYNEQFF. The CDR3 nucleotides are TGTGCCAGCAGCGCCTATAGCGACTCCTACAATGAGCAGTTCTTC.

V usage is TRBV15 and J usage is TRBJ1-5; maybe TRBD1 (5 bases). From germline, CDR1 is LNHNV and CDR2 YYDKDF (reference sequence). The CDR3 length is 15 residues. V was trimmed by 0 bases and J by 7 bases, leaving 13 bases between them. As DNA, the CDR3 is TGTGCCACCAGCAGAGATTTGGGGACGGAGCAGCCCCAGCATTTT. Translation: CATSRDLGTEQPQHF.

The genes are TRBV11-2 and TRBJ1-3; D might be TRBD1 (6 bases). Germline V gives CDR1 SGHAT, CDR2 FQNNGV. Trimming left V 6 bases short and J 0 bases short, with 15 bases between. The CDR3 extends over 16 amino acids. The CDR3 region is CASSRDTGYSGNTIYF. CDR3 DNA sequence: TGTGCCAGCAGTCGCGACACAGGGTACTCTGGAAACACCATATATTTT.

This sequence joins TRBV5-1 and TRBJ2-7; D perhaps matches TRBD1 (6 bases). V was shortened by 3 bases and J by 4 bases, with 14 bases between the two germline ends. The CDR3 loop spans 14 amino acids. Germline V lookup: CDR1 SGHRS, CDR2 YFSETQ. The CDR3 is CASSSLPGQYEQYF. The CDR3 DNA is TGCGCCAGCAGCTCACTCCCTGGACAGTACGAGCAGTACTTC.

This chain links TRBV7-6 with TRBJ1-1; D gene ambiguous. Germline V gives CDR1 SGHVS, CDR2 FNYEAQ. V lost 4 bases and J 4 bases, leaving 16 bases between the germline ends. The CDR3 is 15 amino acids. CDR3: CASSSIYKGSTEAFF. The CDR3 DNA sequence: TGTGCCAGCAGCTCCATCTACAAGGGAAGCACTGAAGCTTTCTTT. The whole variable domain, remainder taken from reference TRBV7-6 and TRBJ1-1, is GAGVSQSPRYKVTKRGQDVALRCDPISGHVSLYWYRQALGQGPEFLTYFNYEAQQDKSGLPNDRFSAERPEGSISTLTIQRTEQRDSAMYRCASSSIYKGSTEAFFGQGTRLTVV.

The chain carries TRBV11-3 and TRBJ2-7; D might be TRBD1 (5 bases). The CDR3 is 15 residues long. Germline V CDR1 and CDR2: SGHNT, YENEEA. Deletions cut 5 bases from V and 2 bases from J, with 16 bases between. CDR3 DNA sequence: TGTGCCAGCAGCAAATTCACAGGTGGGGCCTACGAGCAGTACTTC. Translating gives CASSKFTGGAYEQYF.

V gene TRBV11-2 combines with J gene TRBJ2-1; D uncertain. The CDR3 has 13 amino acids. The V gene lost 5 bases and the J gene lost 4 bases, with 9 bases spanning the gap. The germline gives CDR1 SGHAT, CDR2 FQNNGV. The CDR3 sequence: CASSHPRYNEQFF. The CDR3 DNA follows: TGTGCCAGCAGCCACCCGAGGTACAATGAGCAGTTCTTC.

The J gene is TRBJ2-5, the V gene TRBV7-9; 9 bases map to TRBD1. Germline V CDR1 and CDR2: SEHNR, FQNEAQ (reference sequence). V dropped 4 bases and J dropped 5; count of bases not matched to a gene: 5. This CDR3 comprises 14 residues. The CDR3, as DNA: TGTGCCAGCAGCTCCCGGACAGGGGAGGAGACCCAGTACTTC. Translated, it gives CASSSRTGEETQYF.

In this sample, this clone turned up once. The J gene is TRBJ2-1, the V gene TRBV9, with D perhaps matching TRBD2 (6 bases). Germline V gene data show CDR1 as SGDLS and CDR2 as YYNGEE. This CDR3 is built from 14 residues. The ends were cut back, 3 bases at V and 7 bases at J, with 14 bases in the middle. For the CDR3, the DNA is TGTGCCAGCAGCGAACGGACTACTTGGAATGAGCAGTTCTTC. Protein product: CASSERTTWNEQFF.

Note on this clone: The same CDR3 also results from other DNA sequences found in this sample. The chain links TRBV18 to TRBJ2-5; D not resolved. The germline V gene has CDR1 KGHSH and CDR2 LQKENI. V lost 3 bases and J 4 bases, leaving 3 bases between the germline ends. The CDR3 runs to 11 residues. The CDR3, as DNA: TGTGCCAGCTCACCGGCAGAGACCCAGTACTTC. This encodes CASSPAETQYF.

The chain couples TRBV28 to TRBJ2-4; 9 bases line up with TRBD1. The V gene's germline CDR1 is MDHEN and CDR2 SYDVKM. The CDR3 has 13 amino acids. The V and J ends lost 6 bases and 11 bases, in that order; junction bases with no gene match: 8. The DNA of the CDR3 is TGTGCCAGCAGCTCGACAGGGGGTGGACTTCAGTACTTC. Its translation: CASSSTGGGLQYF.

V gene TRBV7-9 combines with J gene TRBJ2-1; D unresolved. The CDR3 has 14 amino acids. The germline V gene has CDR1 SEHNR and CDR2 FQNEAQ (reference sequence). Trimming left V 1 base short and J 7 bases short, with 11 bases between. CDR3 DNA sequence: TGTGCCAGCAGCTTAGAGACGGCCCTAAATGAGCAGTTCTTC. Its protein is CASSLETALNEQFF.

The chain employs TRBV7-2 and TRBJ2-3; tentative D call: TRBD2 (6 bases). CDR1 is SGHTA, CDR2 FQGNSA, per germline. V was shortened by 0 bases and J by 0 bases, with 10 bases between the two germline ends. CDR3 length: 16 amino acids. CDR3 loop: CASSLALGLSTDTQYF. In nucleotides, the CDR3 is TGTGCCAGCAGCTTAGCGCTCGGACTAAGCACAGATACGCAGTATTTT.

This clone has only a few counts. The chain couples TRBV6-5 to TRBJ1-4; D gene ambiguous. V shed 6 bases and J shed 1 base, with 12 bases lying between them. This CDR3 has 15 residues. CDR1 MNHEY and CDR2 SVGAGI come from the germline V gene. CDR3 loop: CASRGGRGTNEKLFF. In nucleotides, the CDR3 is TGTGCCAGCAGGGGAGGGCGGGGAACTAATGAAAAACTGTTTTTT.

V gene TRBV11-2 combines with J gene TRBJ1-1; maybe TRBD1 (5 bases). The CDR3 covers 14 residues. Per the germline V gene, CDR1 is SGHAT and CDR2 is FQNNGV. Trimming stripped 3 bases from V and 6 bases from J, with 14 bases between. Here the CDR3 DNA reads TGTGCCAGCAGCTTGGGGGGAAGTTTCGCTGAAGCTTTCTTT. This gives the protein CASSLGGSFAEAFF. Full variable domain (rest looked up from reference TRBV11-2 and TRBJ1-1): EAGVAQSPRYKIIEKRQSVAFWCNPISGHATLYWYQQILGQGPKLLIQFQNNGVVDDSQLPKDRFSAERLKGVDSTLKIQPAKLEDSAVYLCASSLGGSFAEAFFGQGTRLTVV.